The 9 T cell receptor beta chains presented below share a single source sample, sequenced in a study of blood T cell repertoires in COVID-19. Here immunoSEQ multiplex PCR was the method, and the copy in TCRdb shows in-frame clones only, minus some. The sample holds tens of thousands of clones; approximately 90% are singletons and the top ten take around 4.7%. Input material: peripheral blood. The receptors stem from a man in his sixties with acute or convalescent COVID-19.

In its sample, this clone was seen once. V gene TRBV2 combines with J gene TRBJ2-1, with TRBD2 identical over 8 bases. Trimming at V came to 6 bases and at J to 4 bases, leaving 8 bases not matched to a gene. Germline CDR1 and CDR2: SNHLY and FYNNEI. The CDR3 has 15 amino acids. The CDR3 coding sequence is TGTGCCAGCAGAGCTACTAGCGGCCCTTACAATGAGCAGTTCTTC. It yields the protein CASRATSGPYNEQFF.

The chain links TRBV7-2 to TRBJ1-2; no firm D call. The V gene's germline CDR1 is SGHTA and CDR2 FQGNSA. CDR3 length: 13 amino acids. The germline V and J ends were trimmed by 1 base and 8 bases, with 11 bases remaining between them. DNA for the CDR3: TGTGCCAGCAGCTTAGGGCGGGGTAAAGGCTACACCTTC. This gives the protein CASSLGRGKGYTF.

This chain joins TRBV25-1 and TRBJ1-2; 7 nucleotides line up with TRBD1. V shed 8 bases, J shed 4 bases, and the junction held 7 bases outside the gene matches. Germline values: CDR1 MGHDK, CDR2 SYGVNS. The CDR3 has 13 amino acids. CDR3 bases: TGTGCCAGCCAACGGACAGGACTCTATGGCTACACCTTC. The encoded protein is CASQRTGLYGYTF.

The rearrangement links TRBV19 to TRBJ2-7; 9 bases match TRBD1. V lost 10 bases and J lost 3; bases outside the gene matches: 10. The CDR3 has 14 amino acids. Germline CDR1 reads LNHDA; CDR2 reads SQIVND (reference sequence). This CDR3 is CATPPRGQGYEQYF. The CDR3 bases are TGTGCCACCCCCCCCCGGGGACAGGGCTACGAGCAGTACTTC.

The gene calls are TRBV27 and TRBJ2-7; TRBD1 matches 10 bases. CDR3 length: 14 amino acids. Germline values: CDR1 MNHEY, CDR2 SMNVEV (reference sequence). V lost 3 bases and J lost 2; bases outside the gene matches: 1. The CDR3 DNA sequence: TGTGCCAGCAGTTTGGGGACAGGGGCCTACGAGCAGTACTTC. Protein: CASSLGTGAYEQYF.

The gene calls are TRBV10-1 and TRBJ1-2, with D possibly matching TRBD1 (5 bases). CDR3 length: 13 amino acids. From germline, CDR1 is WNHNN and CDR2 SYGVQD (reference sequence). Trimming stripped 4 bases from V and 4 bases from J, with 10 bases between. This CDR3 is CASSVDRTYGYTF. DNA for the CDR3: TGCGCCAGCAGTGTTGACAGAACCTATGGCTACACCTTC.

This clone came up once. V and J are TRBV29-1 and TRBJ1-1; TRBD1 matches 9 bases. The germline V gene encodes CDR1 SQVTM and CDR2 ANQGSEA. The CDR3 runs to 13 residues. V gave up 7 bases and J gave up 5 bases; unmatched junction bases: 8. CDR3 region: CSAGTGMSTEAFF. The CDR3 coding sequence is TGCAGCGCCGGGACAGGGATGAGTACTGAAGCTTTCTTT. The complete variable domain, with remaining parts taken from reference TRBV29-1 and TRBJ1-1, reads SAVISQKPSRDICQRGTSLTIQCQVDSQVTMMFWYRQQPGQSLTLIATANQGSEATYESGFVIDKFPISRPNLTFSTLTVSNMSPEDSSIYLCSAGTGMSTEAFFGQGTRLTVV.

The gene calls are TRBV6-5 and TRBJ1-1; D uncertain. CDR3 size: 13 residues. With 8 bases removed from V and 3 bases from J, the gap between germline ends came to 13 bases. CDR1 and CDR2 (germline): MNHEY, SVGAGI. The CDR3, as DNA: TGTGCCAGCCCCGGACCCGGGGACACTGAAGCTTTCTTT. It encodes CASPGPGDTEAFF.

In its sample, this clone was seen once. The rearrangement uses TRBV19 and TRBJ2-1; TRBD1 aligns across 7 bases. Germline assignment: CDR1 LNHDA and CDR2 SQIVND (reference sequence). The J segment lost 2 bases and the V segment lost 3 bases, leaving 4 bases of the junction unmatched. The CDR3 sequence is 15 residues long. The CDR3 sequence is CASSMRQGPYNEQFF. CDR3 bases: TGTGCCAGTAGTATGAGACAGGGTCCCTACAATGAGCAGTTCTTC.